These 8 T cell receptor beta chains came from one sample sequenced in a study of blood T cell repertoires in COVID-19 (dated by TCRdb to the early 2020s). Receptor amplification or capture employed the immunoSEQ multiplex PCR assay. Held by TCRdb, this immuneACCESS table contains in-frame sequences only and omits some clones. Under half of the omission traces to an unresolved V gene where checked; the cause of the rest is unknown. The sample table contains more than 95,000 clones; only one count was recorded for around 86% of them. Approximately 12% of the sample goes to the ten largest clones. Material: peripheral blood. These receptor sequences come from a man aged 60 to 69 with acute or convalescent COVID-19.

The CDR3: CASSPPGQGALICGYTF. CDR3 nucleotide sequence: TGTGCCAGCAGCCCGCCGGGACAGGGGGCGCTTATCTGTGGCTACACCTTC. This chain links TRBV7-3 with TRBJ1-2; 12 bases are shared with TRBD1. Trimming removed 5 bases from V and 7 bases from J; junction bases left unmatched: 14. The CDR3 is 17 residues long. The V gene's germline CDR1 is SGHTA and CDR2 FQGTGA.

The chain couples TRBV24-1 to TRBJ2-3; TRBD1 matches 7 bases. Unmatched junction bases numbered 2, after V lost 3 bases and J lost 3 bases. Germline V lookup: CDR1 KGHDR, CDR2 SFDVKD. The CDR3 consists of 14 residues. The CDR3 sequence is CATSDPQGTDTQYF. The CDR3 nucleotides read TGTGCCACCAGTGATCCACAGGGGACAGATACGCAGTATTTT.

V is TRBV9 and J is TRBJ1-2; no definite D call. Germline loops: CDR1 SGDLS, CDR2 YYNGEE. The germline V and J ends were trimmed by 0 bases and 4 bases, with 4 bases remaining between them. The CDR3 totals 12 residues. CDR3 nucleotides: TGTGCCAGCAGCGTAGACAGCTATGGCTACACCTTC. This sequence encodes CASSVDSYGYTF.

A single count supports this clone. This rearrangement joins TRBV27 to TRBJ2-3; no definite D call. Germline CDR1 is MNHEY and CDR2 is SMNVEV (reference sequence). This CDR3 spans 13 amino acids. Trimming shortened V by 4 bases and J by 5 bases, and 10 bases separated the two germline ends. CDR3 in amino acids: CASSSLYRDTQYF. The CDR3 coding sequence is TGTGCCAGCAGTTCCCTTTATCGAGATACGCAGTATTTT.

The count of this clone is one. The chain employs TRBV2 and TRBJ1-6; D is undetermined. The CDR3 consists of 13 residues. CDR1 is SNHLY and CDR2 is FYNNEI in the germline V gene. Between the trimmed V and J ends, which lost 3 bases and 7 bases, there was a span of 7 bases. The CDR3 is CASSESPNSPLHF. In DNA, the CDR3 is TGTGCCAGCAGTGAGAGTCCAAATTCACCCCTCCACTTT.

The rearrangement uses TRBV28 and TRBJ2-4; D call uncertain. Germline CDR1 and CDR2: MDHEN and SYDVKM. This CDR3 has 14 residues. Trimming cost V 1 base and J 8 bases, with 12 bases left between them. CDR3: CASSLSMLRDIQYF. The CDR3 DNA reads TGTGCCAGCAGTTTATCGATGCTTCGGGACATTCAGTACTTC.

The chain recombines TRBV19 with TRBJ1-4, with 9 positions matching TRBD1. This CDR3 contains 15 residues. Losses at the gene ends were 9 bases for V and 7 bases for J; bases not matched to a gene: 12. Germline V CDR1 and CDR2: LNHDA, SQIVND (reference sequence). CDR3 protein: CASDPGTGRSEKLFF. The CDR3 region has the DNA TGTGCCAGCGACCCCGGGACAGGGCGGTCTGAAAAACTGTTTTTT.

The CDR3 is CASSQPNTADQPQHF. The DNA for the CDR3 is TGTGCCAGCAGTCAACCCAACACAGCGGATCAGCCCCAGCATTTT. The V and J genes are TRBV6-2 or TRBV6-3 and TRBJ1-5; D unresolved. The germline V gene has CDR1 MNHEY and CDR2 SVGEGT. V was pared by 5 bases and J by 5 bases, with 16 bases between. The CDR3 runs 15 residues.